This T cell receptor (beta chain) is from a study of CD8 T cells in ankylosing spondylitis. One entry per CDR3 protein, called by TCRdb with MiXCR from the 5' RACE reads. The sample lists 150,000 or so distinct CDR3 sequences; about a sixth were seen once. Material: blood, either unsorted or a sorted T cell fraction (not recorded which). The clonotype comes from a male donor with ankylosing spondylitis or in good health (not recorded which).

CDR3 nucleotides: TGTGCCAGCAGCTCAAAAGGACAGGGCTCAGAGACCCAGTACTTC. It is translated as CASSSKGQGSETQYF. The chain combines TRBV5-6 with TRBJ2-5, with 8 bases identical to TRBD1. The V gene's germline CDR1 is SGHDT and CDR2 YYEEEE. There are 15 residues in the CDR3. J lost 4 bases, V lost 3 bases, and 8 bases had no gene match. The complete variable domain, with remaining parts taken from reference TRBV5-6 and TRBJ2-5, reads DAGVTQSPTHLIKTRGQQVTLRCSPKSGHDTVSWYQQALGQGPQFIFQYYEEEERQRGNFPDRFSGHQFPNYSSELNVNALLLGDSALYLCASSSKGQGSETQYFGPGTRLLVL.